This T cell receptor beta chain was obtained from a study of coeliac disease. Study findings and constraints: Control samples showed higher TRB and TRG clonality than intraepithelial and lamina propria samples in active celiac disease. Most TRB amino acid sequences occurred in only one sample. Cross-contamination between intraepithelial and lamina propria cells was possible.

The repertoire was sequenced with immunoSEQ multiplex PCR; TCRdb's copy has only in-frame clones and lacks some. The sample comprises roughly 8,000 clones, around three fifths of which are singletons, and about 10% rests with the top ten. CDR1 and CDR2 (germline): LNHDA, SQIVND (reference sequence). V was cut by 1 base and J by 0 bases, with 10 bases left in between. CDR3 length: 17 residues. Cells were frozen in aliquots of 500,000, and one aliquot per fraction was sequenced. Only a few counts were recorded for this clone. Its antigen is not identified. The receptor was derived from a woman in her sixties with celiac disease. The chain employs TRBV19 and TRBJ2-6; D remains unclear. The sequencing sample was made of intraepithelial lymphocytes from the gut. The CDR3 bases are TGTGCCAGTAGTATAGGCCGAGTTCTCTCTGGGGCCAACGTCCTGACTTTC. Translating it yields CASSIGRVLSGANVLTF.